The next 13 T cell receptor beta chains were all read from a single sample in a study of CD8 T cells in ankylosing spondylitis. TCRdb redid the calling of the 5' RACE reads with MiXCR, one entry per CDR3 protein. Of 200,000 or so distinct CDR3 sequences listed, 10% to 15% were seen once; the top ten hold 9.5% to 12%. The sequenced sample consisted of blood, either unsorted or a sorted T cell fraction (not recorded which). All receptors come from a female donor with ankylosing spondylitis or in good health (not recorded which).

The table lists this clonotype with a few counts. The rearrangement links TRBV12-3 or TRBV12-4 to TRBJ1-5; TRBD1 matches 10 bases. There are 17 residues in the CDR3. The J segment lost 2 bases and the V segment lost 4 bases, leaving 8 bases of the junction unmatched. The CDR3 bases are TGTGCCAGCAGTTCCGGGACAGGGGTAAGGGGCAATCAGCCCCAGCATTTT. Its protein is CASSSGTGVRGNQPQHF.

The sample holds many counts of this clonotype. This chain uses TRBV3-1 with TRBJ1-2; 8 nucleotides match TRBD1. The V gene end was trimmed by 3 bases and the J gene end by 3 bases; junction bases not matched to a gene: 3. CDR1 and CDR2 (germline): LGHDT, YNNKEL (reference sequence). The CDR3 sequence is 14 residues long. In nucleotides, the CDR3 is TGTGCCAGCAGCCACGACAGGGGCCACTATGGCTACACCTTC. Translation: CASSHDRGHYGYTF. The whole variable domain, filled in from reference TRBV3-1 and TRBJ1-2, reads DTAVSQTPKYLVTQMGNDKSIKCEQNLGHDTMYWYKQDSKKFLKIMFSYNNKELIINETVPNRFSPKSPDKAHLNLHINSLELGDSAVYFCASSHDRGHYGYTFGSGTRLTVV.

With respect to this clonotype: Given a much more abundant clone one base away, this may be a read error. The chain carries TRBV27 and TRBJ1-5, with unresolved D. Trimming took off 6 bases at V and 4 bases at J, with 16 bases between the two ends. Germline V gene data show CDR1 as MNHEY and CDR2 as SMNVEV (reference sequence). The CDR3 sequence is 15 residues long. The CDR3 region has the DNA TGTGCCAGCAGCTCAAGGACCCGAATGAATCAGCCCCAGCATTTT. It yields the protein CASSSRTRMNQPQHF.

This clonotype was picked up a small number of times. The rearrangement links TRBV5-1 to TRBJ2-1, with 9 bases aligning to TRBD2. Unmatched junction bases numbered 16, after V lost 4 bases and J lost 8 bases. CDR3 size: 17 residues. In germline, CDR1 is SGHRS, CDR2 YFSETQ. As DNA, the CDR3 is TGCGCCAGCAGCGGACTAATGGGTGCGGGAGGGTCCGATGAGCAGTTCTTC. Its translation is CASSGLMGAGGSDEQFF.

This clonotype was observed a few times. The chain recombines TRBV5-1 with TRBJ2-7, with 9 bases that match TRBD1. Trimming cost V 3 bases and J 12 bases; bases outside gene matches: 10. CDR1 and CDR2 (germline): SGHRS, YFSETQ. The CDR3 sequence is 13 residues long. CDR3 amino acids: CASSSGQGTEPYF. The CDR3, as DNA: TGCGCCAGCAGCTCCGGACAGGGGACAGAACCGTACTTC.

This clonotype occurred many times. The V gene is TRBV20-1, the J gene TRBJ1-5; no reliable D call. V was shortened by 3 bases and J by 0 bases, with 6 bases between the two germline ends. Germline lookup yields CDR1 DFQATT and CDR2 SNEGSKA (reference sequence). The CDR3 consists of 13 residues. The CDR3 region has the DNA TGCAGTGCTAGGCCGGGTAGCAATCAGCCCCAGCATTTT. Amino acid sequence: CSARPGSNQPQHF.

This clonotype was seen many times. The CDR3 bases are TGCAGCGTTGCAGGGAGAGTTATGAACACTGAAGCTTTCTTT. Its translation is CSVAGRVMNTEAFF. The genes are TRBV29-1 and TRBJ1-1; a weak D match, TRBD1 (5 bases). Germline V gene lookup returns CDR1 SQVTM and CDR2 ANQGSEA. The CDR3 is made up of 14 amino acids. V lost 4 bases and J lost 0, with 12 bases in between.

This clonotype was counted many times. This chain connects TRBV20-1 to TRBJ2-7, with TRBD2 identical over 8 bases. The germline V gene has CDR1 DFQATT and CDR2 SNEGSKA (reference sequence). The length of the CDR3 is 15 residues. The V segment lost 1 base and the J segment 0 bases; nucleotides outside the gene matches: 5. CDR3 in amino acids: CSARVPGGNSYEQYF. The DNA for the CDR3 is TGCAGTGCTAGAGTTCCGGGAGGGAACTCCTACGAGCAGTACTTC.

This chain links TRBV19 with TRBJ2-3; a weak D match, TRBD2 (6 bases). The CDR3 totals 14 residues. The V end was cut by 6 bases, the J end by 5 bases, with 15 bases between. Germline loops: CDR1 LNHDA, CDR2 SQIVND (reference sequence). This CDR3 is CASRKPGRGDTQYF. DNA of the CDR3: TGTGCCAGTAGGAAACCCGGGAGAGGAGATACGCAGTATTTT.

The chain recombines TRBV4-3 with TRBJ2-7; tentatively, D is TRBD2 (6 bases). The CDR3 loop spans 13 amino acids. Germline CDR1 is LGHNA and CDR2 is YSLEER. Trimming took 1 base from V and 6 from J, leaving 10 bases between them. Here the CDR3 reads CASSQVGGLEQYF. CDR3 nucleotide sequence: TGCGCCAGCAGCCAAGTGGGAGGTCTCGAGCAGTACTTC.

Many counts were recorded for this clonotype. The V call is TRBV5-1, the J call TRBJ1-4, with D tentatively TRBD1 (6 bases). The V end was cut by 5 bases, the J end by 3 bases, with 14 bases between. From germline, CDR1 is SGHRS and CDR2 YFSETQ. The CDR3 loop spans 15 amino acids. The DNA for the CDR3 is TGCGCCAGCAGACCAGCTGACAGGCCTAATGAAAAACTGTTTTTT. Protein: CASRPADRPNEKLFF.

This clonotype showed up just a few times. The V call is TRBV7-9, the J call TRBJ1-1; D gene ambiguous. CDR3 length: 12 amino acids. Germline V CDR1 and CDR2: SEHNR, FQNEAQ (reference sequence). V gave up 3 bases and J gave up 9 bases, with 11 bases separating them. CDR3 in amino acids: CASSFEGRKAFF. The CDR3 DNA follows: TGTGCCAGCAGCTTCGAAGGACGAAAAGCTTTCTTT. The entire variable domain, with the rest obtained from reference TRBV7-9 and TRBJ1-1, is as follows: DTGVSQNPRHKITKRGQNVTFRCDPISEHNRLYWYRQTLGQGPEFLTYFQNEAQLEKSRLLSDRFSAERPKGSFSTLEIQRTEQGDSAMYLCASSFEGRKAFFGQGTRLTVV.

This clonotype was seen ten or more times. CDR3 protein: CAPRAFQLDSNQPQHF. In DNA, the CDR3 is TGTGCCCCCCGCGCCTTCCAGCTCGATAGCAATCAGCCCCAGCATTTT. The chain links TRBV10-3 to TRBJ1-5; D ambiguous. The V and J ends lost 11 bases and 0 bases respectively, with 20 bases between them. This CDR3 comprises 16 residues. The germline V gene has CDR1 ENHRY and CDR2 SYGVKD.